These 19 T cell receptor beta chains share one sample of origin, sequenced in a study of regulatory T cells in long-lasting Graves disease. As for time point: persistent/refractory GD, antithyroid drugs over 5 years with positive TRAb. PBMC RNA was the source of the TCR library. The TCR beta library used iRepertoire HTBI primers with Arm-PCR amplification of CDR3. TCRdb ran MiXCR on the multiplex PCR reads and lists one entry per CDR3 protein. The table has fewer than 550,000 distinct CDR3 sequences, under 25% seen once. Sample: peripheral blood mononuclear cells (PBMCs), taken when the disease was refractory, from a patient treated with antithyroid drugs. These receptors all stem from a female donor with Graves disease.

This chain connects TRBV20-1 to TRBJ1-1; D not certain. V was clipped by 2 bases and J by 5 bases, with 9 bases between them. Germline values: CDR1 DFQATT, CDR2 SNEGSKA (reference sequence). The CDR3 is 12 residues long. The CDR3 protein is CSARKGGTEAFF. The CDR3, as DNA: TGCAGTGCTAGAAAGGGAGGGACTGAAGCTTTCTTT.

This clonotype was recorded a few times. The DNA for the CDR3 is TGTGCCAGCAGCCGACCGGGGGGCCCGACCTACGAGCAGTACTTC. This sequence encodes CASSRPGGPTYEQYF. The V call is TRBV7-9, the J call TRBJ2-7, with a tentative D call TRBD2 (7 bases). This CDR3 contains 15 residues. V was shortened by 5 bases and J by 2 bases, with 16 bases between the two germline ends. Germline V gene data show CDR1 as SEHNR and CDR2 as FQNEAQ (reference sequence).

This clonotype has at least ten counts. J is TRBJ2-7 and V is TRBV28; D remains ambiguous. The V end lost 5 bases, the J end lost 3 bases, and 5 bases lay between the germline ends. CDR1 and CDR2 (germline): MDHEN, SYDVKM. This CDR3 comprises 11 residues. The CDR3 region is CASSRYYEQYF. The CDR3 DNA reads as TGTGCCAGCAGTCGGTACTACGAGCAGTACTTC.

This clonotype has at least ten counts. This chain uses TRBV7-8 with TRBJ2-7, with TRBD1 matching over 9 bases. V trimming: 6 bases; J trimming: 1 base; junction bases outside the gene matches: 7. CDR1 SGHVS and CDR2 FQNEAQ come from the germline V gene. This CDR3 is built from 15 residues. The CDR3 is CASRPRTGASYEQYF. DNA of the CDR3: TGTGCCAGCAGACCCCGGACAGGGGCATCCTACGAGCAGTACTTC.

Of note for this clonotype: This sequence may be a read error, since a much larger clone differs from it by one base. V gene TRBV11-2 combines with J gene TRBJ1-1; D uncertain. This CDR3 region has 16 residues. CDR1 is SGHAT, CDR2 FQNNGV, per germline. The CDR3 here is CTSSLVPLGRDTEAFF. The CDR3 nucleotides are TGTACCAGCAGCTTAGTCCCCCTCGGGAGGGACACTGAAGCTTTCTTT. Looking up the rest from reference TRBV11-2 and TRBJ1-1 gives the full variable domain: EAGVAQSPRYKIIEKRQSVAFWCNPISGHATLYWYQQILGQGPKLLIQFQNNGVVDDSQLPKDRFSAERLKGVDSTLKIQPAKLEDSAVYLCTSSLVPLGRDTEAFFGQGTRLTVV.

In regard to this clonotype: A clone one base away is much larger, so this may be a read error. The chain carries TRBV7-2 and TRBJ2-5, with D tentatively TRBD2 (6 bases). The CDR3 length is 13 residues. Germline CDR1 is SGHTA and CDR2 is FQGNSA. Trimming left V 8 bases short and J 1 base short, with 11 bases between. The CDR3 here is CASLTGGQETQYF. In DNA, the CDR3 is TGTGCCAGCCTCACCGGGGGCCAAGAGACCCAGTACTTC.

This clonotype showed up many times. The chain uses TRBV12-3 or TRBV12-4 and TRBJ1-1, with D unclear. Trimming left V 3 bases short and J 1 base short, with 9 bases between. The CDR3 sequence is 14 residues long. The CDR3 region is CASSFWAGNTEAFF. In nucleotides, the CDR3 is TGTGCCAGCAGTTTCTGGGCAGGGAACACTGAAGCTTTCTTT.

In regard to this clonotype: The junction shows a germline mismatch at one end, possibly a read error. The V and J genes are TRBV5-1 and TRBJ2-7; maybe TRBD2 (6 bases). CDR1 is SGHRS and CDR2 is YFSETQ in the germline V gene. The CDR3 loop spans 13 amino acids. Here the CDR3 DNA reads TGCGTCAGCAGCTTGTGGAGGGACCACGAGCAGTACTTC. It yields the protein CVSSLWRDHEQYF.

V gene TRBV4-1 combines with J gene TRBJ2-7; possible D gene TRBD2, 6 bases. The V end lost 4 bases, the J end lost 2 bases, and 15 bases lay between the germline ends. The CDR3 runs to 15 residues. Germline lookup yields CDR1 MGHRA and CDR2 YSYEKL. CDR3 nucleotide sequence: TGCGCCAGCAGCCGAACTAGCCCCCTTACCTACGAGCAGTACTTC. Translation: CASSRTSPLTYEQYF.

The chain uses TRBV9 and TRBJ1-6; TRBD1 agrees at 9 bases. The CDR3 length is 14 residues. The germline CDR1 and CDR2 sequences are SGDLS and YYNGEE. V shed 4 bases, J shed 7 bases, and the junction held 3 bases outside the gene matches. The CDR3 sequence is CASSRDRANSPLHF. The CDR3 DNA follows: TGTGCCAGCAGCAGGGACAGGGCCAATTCACCCCTCCACTTT.

This clonotype was seen at least ten times. The chain joins TRBV2 to TRBJ2-5; 11 positions agree with TRBD2. Germline V gives CDR1 SNHLY, CDR2 FYNNEI. The CDR3 is 15 amino acids. After removal of 4 bases from V and 5 bases from J, the junction contained 6 bases not matched to a gene. CDR3 in DNA: TGTGCCAGCAGTGTTGCTAGCGGGAGGTTGGAGACCCAGTACTTC. It codes for CASSVASGRLETQYF.

Regarding this clonotype: The junction and the germline gene differ at one end; a read error may be behind it. The chain couples TRBV24-1 to TRBJ2-7; D might be TRBD1 or TRBD2, each matching 5 bases. This CDR3 is built from 13 residues. The V gene's germline CDR1 is KGHDR and CDR2 SFDVKD. CDR3 nucleotides: TGTGCCACCAGCCTGGCAGGGACCTACGATCAGTACTTC. Its protein product is CATSLAGTYDQYF.

This clonotype was seen more than once but under ten times. A much larger clonotype is one base distant, so this may be a read error. The V call is TRBV28, the J call TRBJ1-2; no firm D call. The CDR3 consists of 13 residues. V was shortened by 7 bases and J by 5 bases, with 14 bases between the two germline ends. Germline V gene data show CDR1 as MDHEN and CDR2 as SYDVKM. CDR3 DNA sequence: TGTGCCAGCAAACAGACAAGGAGGTATGGCTACACCTTC. Residues: CASKQTRRYGYTF.

This clonotype was counted many times. The chain is built from TRBV5-1 and TRBJ1-2; 12 nucleotides line up with TRBD1. Per the germline V gene, CDR1 is SGHRS and CDR2 is YFSETQ. J gave up 7 bases and V 4 bases, and 5 bases lay outside the gene matches. This CDR3 region has 14 residues. Here the CDR3 reads CASSRGQGAGGYTF. CDR3 in DNA: TGCGCCAGCAGCAGGGGACAGGGGGCCGGTGGCTACACCTTC. Supplemented by reference TRBV5-1 and TRBJ1-2, the full variable domain reads KAGVTQTPRYLIKTRGQQVTLSCSPISGHRSVSWYQQTPGQGLQFLFEYFSETQRNKGNFPGRFSGRQFSNSRSEMNVSTLELGDSALYLCASSRGQGAGGYTFGSGTRLTVV.

The chain carries TRBV27 and TRBJ2-2; 9 bases fit TRBD2. V trimming: 3 bases; J trimming: 5 bases; junction bases outside the gene matches: 16. This CDR3 is 19 amino acids long. The germline V gene encodes CDR1 MNHEY and CDR2 SMNVEV (reference sequence). The CDR3 DNA reads TGTGCCAGCAGTTTCCTCAAGCGGGGGGACAGTTTTGGAACCGGGGAGCTGTTTTTT. Amino acids: CASSFLKRGDSFGTGELFF.

The chain has TRBV19 and TRBJ1-5; no reliable D call. V shed 7 bases and J shed 6 bases, with 16 bases lying between them. The germline gives CDR1 LNHDA, CDR2 SQIVND (reference sequence). The CDR3 consists of 14 residues. CDR3 nucleotide sequence: TGTGCCAGTATGTCCAGGTCGTACGGTCAGCCCCAGCATTTT. It yields the protein CASMSRSYGQPQHF.

This chain connects TRBV7-9 to TRBJ1-6; D unresolved. Germline CDR1 SEHNR, CDR2 FQNEAQ (reference sequence). CDR3 length equals 12 residues. Trimming took 5 bases from V and 10 from J, leaving 9 bases between them. For the CDR3, the DNA is TGTGCCAGCAGCCTCGGGGAATCACCCCTCCACTTT. It yields the protein CASSLGESPLHF. The full variable domain, its missing parts supplied by reference TRBV7-9 and TRBJ1-6, is DTGVSQNPRHKITKRGQNVTFRCDPISEHNRLYWYRQTLGQGPEFLTYFQNEAQLEKSRLLSDRFSAERPKGSFSTLEIQRTEQGDSAMYLCASSLGESPLHFGNGTRLTVT.

This clonotype appeared once. The chain links TRBV20-1 to TRBJ1-1, with 8 bases that match TRBD1. Losses at the gene ends were 5 bases for V and 5 bases for J; bases not matched to a gene: 10. The germline CDR1 and CDR2 sequences are DFQATT and SNEGSKA (reference sequence). The CDR3 has 14 residues. The CDR3 sequence is CSALVQGGGTEAFF. The CDR3 coding sequence is TGCAGTGCTTTAGTACAGGGGGGAGGGACTGAAGCTTTCTTT.

This chain joins TRBV28 and TRBJ2-2; 9 positions match TRBD1. This CDR3 has 15 residues. V lost 5 bases to trimming and J lost 7 bases; unmatched junction nucleotides: 8. Germline V gives CDR1 MDHEN, CDR2 SYDVKM. As DNA, the CDR3 is TGTGCCAGCAGTCCGCCGGGACAGGGTAGCGGGGAGCTGTTTTTT. Translating gives CASSPPGQGSGELFF.